The 28 T cell receptor beta chains presented below share a single source sample, sequenced in a study of blood T cells in healthy people across ages (dated by TCRdb to the mid-2010s). Library creation used 5' RACE. TCRdb records Illumina HiSeq 2500 as the sequencer. A second PCR of roughly 7 to 12 cycles was run with a J-beta primer mix and a sample-barcoded 5' primer. TCRdb reprocessing: public reads trimmed at Q25 with fastp, clones called with MiXCR, in-frame beta chains kept. Rows are unified per CDR3 protein, each entry keeping the most common DNA and genes. Within this sample are some 930,000 distinct CDR3 sequences, with 25% to 30% of them counted one time only. 10% of the sample belongs to the ten largest clones. This sample also appeared in a second study, on T cells of mothers and their children.

Material for sequencing was blood. The receptors come from a woman aged 40-49 years in good health.

This sequence joins TRBV18 and TRBJ1-1, with 7 bases lining up with TRBD1. Germline lookup yields CDR1 KGHSH and CDR2 LQKENI. With V trimmed by 3 bases and J by 0 bases, 7 bases remained unmatched. CDR3 size: 16 residues. The CDR3 region is CASSPTQGLLNTEAFF. The CDR3 nucleotides are TGTGCCAGCTCACCGACACAGGGGCTCTTGAACACTGAAGCTTTCTTT.

V usage is TRBV27 and J usage is TRBJ2-7; the D gene is possibly TRBD1 (6 bases). Germline V CDR1 and CDR2: MNHEY, SMNVEV (reference sequence). This CDR3 has 15 residues. V was pared by 5 bases and J by 4 bases, with 18 bases between. The CDR3: CASSREPGQRYEQYF. CDR3 sequence (DNA): TGTGCCAGCAGTCGCGAACCGGGACAACGGTACGAGCAGTACTTC.

Worth noting for this clonotype: A read error is the likely source, as a far larger clone sits one nucleotide away. The CDR3 bases are TGTGCCAGCAGTTTCGTGGGGTACGAGCGGTACTTC. As protein: CASSFVGYERYF. The V gene is TRBV12-3 or TRBV12-4, the J gene TRBJ2-7; D is undetermined. This CDR3 has 12 amino acids.

This clonotype occurred many times. The gene calls are TRBV12-3 or TRBV12-4 and TRBJ1-2, with 7 bases matching TRBD1. This CDR3 comprises 17 residues. V was clipped by 4 bases and J by 3 bases; unmatched bases: 14. CDR3 loop: CASSSPRGVSHDYGYTF. The CDR3 bases are TGTGCCAGCAGTTCCCCCAGGGGGGTCAGTCATGACTATGGCTACACCTTC.

The V and J genes are TRBV28 and TRBJ2-3; either TRBD1 or TRBD2 may supply D (7 bases each). The CDR3 consists of 17 residues. The germline V and J ends were trimmed by 5 bases and 4 bases, with 22 bases remaining between them. Germline assignment: CDR1 MDHEN and CDR2 SYDVKM. The CDR3 DNA reads TGTGCCAGCAGTCGCCTCGGGGGAGGGGGCGTCCCAGATACGCAGTATTTT. It is translated as CASSRLGGGGVPDTQYF.

Note on this clonotype: Sequence at one end of the junction differs from germline and may be a read error. This chain joins TRBV7-2 and TRBJ2-7, with 10 bases that match TRBD2. Germline V gives CDR1 SGHTA, CDR2 FQGNSA. The CDR3 sequence is 15 residues long. In DNA, the CDR3 is TGTGCCAGCGGCTTGGGAGCGGGGGGGCTCGGCGAGCAGTACTTC. This codes for CASGLGAGGLGEQYF.

The sample holds one count of this clonotype. The chain couples TRBV28 to TRBJ1-1; D is unresolved. The length of the CDR3 is 14 residues. V shed 4 bases and J shed 1 base, with 10 bases lying between them. Germline CDR1 MDHEN, CDR2 SYDVKM. CDR3 DNA: TGTGCCAGCAGTTGGCCGACAAGGAACACTGAAGCTTTCTTT. As protein: CASSWPTRNTEAFF.

Comments on this clonotype: One end of the junction varies from germline; a read error may be responsible. This chain joins TRBV12-3 or TRBV12-4 and TRBJ2-5; the D gene could be TRBD1 or TRBD2 (5 bases each). This CDR3 is built from 14 residues. CDR3 nucleotide sequence: TGTGCCAGCAGTTTATCAGGGACCAAGGAGACCCAGTGCTTC. Residues: CASSLSGTKETQCF.

About this clonotype itself: This may be a read error, as it is one base from a much larger clone. V usage is TRBV20-1 and J usage is TRBJ2-3; 10 nucleotides agree with TRBD2. Germline V lookup: CDR1 DFQATT, CDR2 SNEGSKA (reference sequence). CDR3 size: 14 residues. CDR3 sequence reads: CSARVLAGKDAQYF. The CDR3 bases are TGCAGTGCTAGAGTACTAGCGGGGAAAGATGCGCAGTATTTT.

The chain combines TRBV5-1 with TRBJ1-4, with 7 positions matching TRBD1. V gave up 4 bases and J gave up 7 bases; unmatched junction bases: 13. This CDR3 has 16 amino acids. The V gene's germline CDR1 is SGHRS and CDR2 YFSETQ. Written as DNA, the CDR3 is TGCGCCAGCAGCCCCGGGGGAAGGGGGCGGAGTGAAAAACTGTTTTTT. It codes for CASSPGGRGRSEKLFF.

In the case of this clonotype: A much larger clone differs from this one at a single base, so this may be a read error. The chain links TRBV5-1 to TRBJ2-1; a possible D gene is TRBD2 (6 bases). The length of the CDR3 is 14 residues. The V gene's germline CDR1 is SGHRS and CDR2 YFSETQ. The CDR3 loop is CASSAAGSNNGQFF. CDR3 nucleotide sequence: TGCGCCAGCAGCGCCGCGGGATCCAACAATGGGCAGTTCTTC.

This chain links TRBV5-1 with TRBJ1-2; D may be TRBD1 (6 bases). From germline, CDR1 is SGHRS and CDR2 YFSETQ. This CDR3 has 16 amino acids. V was clipped by 0 bases and J by 4 bases, with 16 bases between them. The CDR3 reads CASSLVQGRVGYGYTF. The CDR3 nucleotides are TGCGCCAGCAGCTTGGTACAGGGTCGTGTGGGCTATGGCTACACCTTC.

This clonotype was found many times. The J gene is TRBJ2-1, the V gene TRBV4-1; 9 bases fit TRBD2. With 2 bases clipped from V and 0 bases from J, the junction kept 5 bases outside the gene matches. This CDR3 region has 17 residues. Germline V gene data show CDR1 as MGHRA and CDR2 as YSYEKL. The CDR3 bases are TGCGCCAGCAGCCAAACTCTAGCGGGGCCCTCCTACAATGAGCAGTTCTTC. It codes for CASSQTLAGPSYNEQFF.

This chain connects TRBV4-1 to TRBJ1-1, with D hard to call. V was cut by 5 bases and J by 1 base, with 14 bases left in between. CDR3 length: 15 amino acids. Germline lookup yields CDR1 MGHRA and CDR2 YSYEKL. CDR3 nucleotide sequence: TGCGCCAGCAGCGAAACGTTAGGCGCGAACACTGAAGCTTTCTTT. Its translation is CASSETLGANTEAFF.

This clonotype was observed a few times. The chain links TRBV5-1 to TRBJ1-3; D is undetermined. Germline CDR1 and CDR2: SGHRS and YFSETQ. Trimming shortened V by 4 bases and J by 4 bases, and 9 bases separated the two germline ends. The CDR3 totals 13 residues. The CDR3 region has the DNA TGCGCCAGCAGCGAAGCTCCCGGAAACACCATATATTTT. It specifies CASSEAPGNTIYF.

This clonotype showed up just a few times. The chain carries TRBV12-3 or TRBV12-4 and TRBJ2-5; D might be TRBD1 (6 bases). This CDR3 contains 14 residues. V dropped 5 bases and J dropped 1 base, with 11 bases sitting between them. Here the CDR3 reads CASSPATGQETQYF. DNA of the CDR3: TGTGCCAGCAGTCCCGCGACAGGCCAAGAGACCCAGTACTTC.

This clonotype occurred a few times. The chain combines TRBV6-6 with TRBJ1-6; possibly TRBD1 for D (5 bases). This CDR3 contains 15 residues. V was pared by 6 bases and J by 8 bases, with 17 bases between. Looked up from germline, CDR1 is MNHNY and CDR2 is SVGAGI (reference sequence). CDR3 sequence reads: CASRDIKDNYSPLHF. The CDR3 coding sequence is TGTGCCAGCAGGGACATAAAGGATAATTATTCACCCCTCCACTTT.

A few counts support this clonotype. This rearrangement joins TRBV7-3 to TRBJ2-1, with TRBD1 as a possible D gene (6 bases). Germline V lookup: CDR1 SGHTA, CDR2 FQGTGA. V was clipped by 3 bases and J by 9 bases, with 12 bases between them. The CDR3 covers 13 residues. This CDR3 is CASSFEQGPEQFF. The CDR3 coding sequence is TGTGCCAGCAGCTTCGAACAGGGTCCTGAGCAGTTCTTC.

This clonotype has only a few counts. The chain carries TRBV7-8 and TRBJ1-4, with 8 bases identical to TRBD1. V lost 6 bases and J lost 5; bases outside the gene matches: 11. CDR3 length: 16 amino acids. Germline V gene lookup returns CDR1 SGHVS and CDR2 FQNEAQ. CDR3 sequence (DNA): TGTGCCAGCAGTTCTGGGACAGGATACCGGAATGAAAAACTGTTTTTT. Amino acids: CASSSGTGYRNEKLFF.

Notes on this clonotype: A single base separates this from a much larger clone, so it may be a read error. This chain connects TRBV3-1 to TRBJ2-1; 11 nucleotides align to TRBD2. Judging by the DNA end, TRBJ2-7 fits better; the J call may be wrong. The length of the CDR3 is 17 residues. The germline CDR1 and CDR2 sequences are LGHDT and YNNKEL (reference sequence). The CDR3 DNA is TGTGCCAGCAGCCAACTCGCCGGGACTAGCGGCAACAATGAGCAGTACTTC. The encoded protein is CASSQLAGTSGNNEQYF.

This clonotype was seen a few times. The CDR3 loop reads CASSPYPDRASYEQYF. In DNA, the CDR3 is TGTGCCAGCAGTCCCTACCCTGACAGGGCCTCCTACGAGCAGTACTTC. This chain uses TRBV27 with TRBJ2-7; 7 nucleotides agree with TRBD1. CDR1 and CDR2 (germline): MNHEY, SMNVEV (reference sequence). The CDR3 length is 16 residues. The V segment lost 5 bases and the J segment 0 bases; nucleotides outside the gene matches: 10.

This clonotype was observed once. Since a much larger clone is just one base distant, this may be a read error. The chain employs TRBV4-2 and TRBJ1-2; the D gene is possibly TRBD1 (5 bases). Germline loops: CDR1 LGHNA, CDR2 YNFKEQ. V lost 0 bases to trimming and J lost 5 bases, with 16 bases between them. The CDR3 covers 16 residues. CDR3 sequence: CASSQEGGVGTYGYTF. The CDR3 nucleotides are TGTGCCAGCAGCCAAGAGGGCGGGGTAGGGACTTATGGCTACACCTTC.

The table lists this clonotype with many counts. J is TRBJ2-5 and V is TRBV9; D unclear. The CDR3 runs 15 residues. Germline V gene data show CDR1 as SGDLS and CDR2 as YYNGEE. Deletions cut 0 bases from V and 2 bases from J, with 11 bases between. In nucleotides, the CDR3 is TGTGCCAGCAGCGTAGACGCTTCGTATCAAGAGACCCAGTACTTC. It encodes CASSVDASYQETQYF.

V usage is TRBV28 and J usage is TRBJ1-2; TRBD1 agrees at 11 bases. J was trimmed by 7 bases and V by 5 bases; bases with no gene match: 12. The CDR3 extends over 16 amino acids. Per germline, CDR1 MDHEN and CDR2 SYDVKM. CDR3 residues: CASSPPRGQGGSGYTF. The CDR3 DNA follows: TGTGCCAGCAGTCCGCCACGGGGACAGGGGGGGAGTGGCTACACCTTC.

The chain links TRBV3-1 to TRBJ1-1; tentative D call: TRBD1 (5 bases). The V end was cut by 5 bases, the J end by 6 bases, with 19 bases between. The CDR3 has 15 amino acids. Germline V CDR1 and CDR2: LGHDT, YNNKEL (reference sequence). The CDR3 spells CASSSLGGPGAEAFF. The CDR3 nucleotides are TGTGCCAGCAGCTCGCTGGGGGGTCCGGGGGCTGAAGCTTTCTTT.

This chain connects TRBV28 to TRBJ2-7; the match to TRBD2 covers 8 bases. V shed 7 bases, J shed 3 bases, and the junction held 8 bases outside the gene matches. There are 14 residues in the CDR3. CDR1 and CDR2 (germline): MDHEN, SYDVKM. The CDR3 loop reads CASTFGTRSYEQYF. CDR3 in DNA: TGTGCCAGCACCTTCGGGACTAGAAGCTACGAGCAGTACTTC.

This clonotype was detected only a few times. The chain has TRBV21-1 and TRBJ2-7; TRBD1, as called in the table, went unchecked against the DNA. TRBV21-1 is recorded as a pseudogene. The CDR3 is 15 amino acids. This CDR3 reads CASSKGFPRRDDQYF. The CDR3 DNA is TGTGCCAGCAGCAAAGGGTTCCCCCGCCGGGATGACCAGTACTTC.

The chain combines TRBV6-4 with TRBJ2-1; 9 bases line up with TRBD2. This CDR3 is built from 17 residues. The V gene's germline CDR1 is MRHNA and CDR2 SNTAGT. Trimming removed 3 bases from V and 1 base from J; junction bases left unmatched: 7. The CDR3, as DNA: TGTGCCAGCAGTGAGTGGGCTAGCGGGGTATCCTACAATGAGCAGTTCTTC. It specifies CASSEWASGVSYNEQFF.